Sequencing of this T cell receptor (beta chain) was carried out in a study of long-term antiretroviral therapy in people with HIV. Overall study findings and caveats: Controls had broader CDR3 length ranges than HIV repertoires did. Although diversity increased after ART, it remained lower than in transplant donor controls. ART adherence, viral resistance and therapy changes were undocumented.

This was the immunoSEQ v3.0 assay at survey level. For each individual sample, sequencing targeted roughly 40,000-55,000 T-cell genomes. Assay used: immunoSEQ multiplex PCR; TCRdb lists only in-frame clones, some missing. The sample yields about 24,000 clones, around 84% seen once. The CDR3 spans 14 residues. The V end was cut by 2 bases, the J end by 0 bases, with 7 bases between. Germline V gives CDR1 SGHAT, CDR2 FQNNGV. With regard to this clone: Its antigen is currently unknown.

The clonotype comes from a man aged 50 to 59 with HIV. The sequenced sample was unsorted PBMCs, obtained 3 years after starting antiretroviral therapy. V gene TRBV11-2 combines with J gene TRBJ1-2; D may be TRBD1 (5 bases). For the CDR3, the DNA is TGTGCCAGCAGCTTAAGGGGTTCTAACTATGGCTACACCTTC. Translated: CASSLRGSNYGYTF.